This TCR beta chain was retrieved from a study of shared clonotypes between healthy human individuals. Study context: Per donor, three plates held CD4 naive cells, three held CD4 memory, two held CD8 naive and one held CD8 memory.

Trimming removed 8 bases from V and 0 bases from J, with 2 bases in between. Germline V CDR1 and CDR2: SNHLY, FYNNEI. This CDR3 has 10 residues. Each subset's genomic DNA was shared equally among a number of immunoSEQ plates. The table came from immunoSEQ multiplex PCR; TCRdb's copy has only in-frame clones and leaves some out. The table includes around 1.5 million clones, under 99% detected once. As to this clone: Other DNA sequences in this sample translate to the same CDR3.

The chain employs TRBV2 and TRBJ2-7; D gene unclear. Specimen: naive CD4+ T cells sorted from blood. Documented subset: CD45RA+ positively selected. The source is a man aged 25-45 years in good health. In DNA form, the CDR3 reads TGTGCCAGCCGCTCCTACGAGCAGTACTTC. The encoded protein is CASRSYEQYF.